This is a list of T cell receptor beta chains from one sample in a study of shared clonotypes between healthy human individuals. Some clones are missing from TCRdb's copy, which holds only in-frame ones; the method was immunoSEQ multiplex PCR. Of roughly 2.1 million clones detected, roughly 91% appear once; the ten largest clones hold 1.7%. The sequenced material came from naive CD8+ T cells from PBMCs. All receptors derive from a man in his late teens or twenties in good health. Some clones in this sample may be carry-over from other donors' samples. The CDR3 runs from the conserved cysteine through the conserved F or W. D genes are given only for firm matches. Not every row has a clone size; where given, it reads once, few, many or a size class.

v_call	clone_size	d_call	j_call	cdr3_nt	cdr3_aa
TRBV27	NA	NA	TRBJ1-1	TGTGCCAGCAGTTTTACCGGGCTCTGGAACACTGAAGCTTTCTTT	CASSFTGLWNTEAFF
TRBV9	NA	NA	TRBJ2-3	TGTGCCAGCAGCGTAGCTGGGAGGACAGATACGCAGTATTTT	CASSVAGRTDTQYF
TRBV15	NA	NA	TRBJ2-7	TGTGCCACCAGCAGACGTCGGGACACCATCTACCCTGACTACGAGCAGTACTTC	CATSRRRDTIYPDYEQYF
TRBV9	NA	TRBD1	TRBJ1-1	TGTGCCAGCAGCAGCCGGGACAGGACTAACACTGAAGCTTTCTTT	CASSSRDRTNTEAFF
TRBV6-5	NA	NA	TRBJ2-3	TGTGCCAGCAGTCTTAGCGGCTTTAGCACAGATACGCAGTATTTT	CASSLSGFSTDTQYF
TRBV7-9	NA	NA	TRBJ2-1	TGTGCCAGCAGCGGTAGCAACAATGAGCAGTTCTTC	CASSGSNNEQFF
TRBV5-6	NA	TRBD1	TRBJ2-7	TGTGCCAGCAGCTTAGGACAGGTCTACGAGCAGTACTTC	CASSLGQVYEQYF
TRBV29-1	NA	NA	TRBJ2-7	TGCAGCGGGTCCTGGGGTTTCGAGCAGTACTTC	CSGSWGFEQYF
TRBV2	NA	TRBD2	TRBJ2-3	TGTGCCAGCACCTCACTAGCGGGAACAGATACGCAGTATTTT	CASTSLAGTDTQYF
TRBV7-8	NA	NA	TRBJ1-4	TGTGCCAGCAGCTCCGGTGTTGGTCCAACTAATGAAAAACTGTTTTTT	CASSSGVGPTNEKLFF
TRBV9	NA	TRBD2	TRBJ2-3	TGTGCCAGCAGCCCTGGACTAGCGGGAACAGATACGCAGTATTTT	CASSPGLAGTDTQYF
TRBV7-8	NA	NA	TRBJ1-1	TGTGCCAGCAGCTTAGCGAGAGACACCAAAAGGGGTGAAGCTTTCTTT	CASSLARDTKRGEAFF
TRBV4-1	NA	TRBD2	TRBJ2-2	TGCGCCAGCAGCCAAGATGGGACTAGCTTGACCGGGGAGCTGTTTTTT	CASSQDGTSLTGELFF
TRBV28	NA	NA	TRBJ2-7	TGTGCCAGCAGCCCCCGCGTCTACGAGCAGTACTTC	CASSPRVYEQYF
TRBV4-3	NA	NA	TRBJ2-3	TGCGCCAGCAGCCAAGGGCGGCCAGATACGCAGTATTTT	CASSQGRPDTQYF
TRBV27	NA	NA	TRBJ2-3	TGTGCCAGCAGTTCCCTAGAGCCCCGTGGGACAGATACGCAGTATTTT	CASSSLEPRGTDTQYF
TRBV28	NA	NA	TRBJ1-1	TGTGCCAGCAGTTTGGGCGGGGCGAACACTGAAGCTTTCTTT	CASSLGGANTEAFF
TRBV28	NA	TRBD2	TRBJ2-3	TGTGCCAGCAGTTTTTCCCCGGGACTAGCCTCGGATACGCAGTATTTT	CASSFSPGLASDTQYF
TRBV5-8	NA	TRBD1	TRBJ1-1	TGTGCCAGCATCCATCTCGGGACAGTGAACACTGAAGCTTTCTTT	CASIHLGTVNTEAFF
TRBV7-9	NA	NA	TRBJ1-1	TGTGCCAGCAGCTTAGTTGGGGGGGTGAACACTGAAGCTTTCTTT	CASSLVGGVNTEAFF
TRBV29-1	once	TRBD1	TRBJ1-2	TGCAGCGTTTATACAGGGGGCGACTATGGCTACACCTTC	CSVYTGGDYGYTF
TRBV6-5	NA	TRBD1	TRBJ2-1	TGTGCCAGCAGCCCGTGGGACAGGGTCGACAATGAGCAGTTCTTC	CASSPWDRVDNEQFF
TRBV6-1	NA	NA	TRBJ2-5	TGTGCCAGCGGGCAACAGGGAGGGGAGACCCAGTACTTC	CASGQQGGETQYF
TRBV5-4	NA	TRBD2	TRBJ2-7	TGTGCCAGCAGCCCGGGACTAGCGGCCGTGAGGGACGAGCAGTACTTC	CASSPGLAAVRDEQYF
TRBV6-1	NA	NA	TRBJ2-1	TGTGCCAGCAGTGAAAGTCTGAGGGACACTAGGATCTTC	CASSESLRDTRIF
TRBV19	few	NA	TRBJ2-2	TGTGCCAGTAGTATCCCCCAGGGTTCGAACACCGGGGAGCTGTTTTTT	CASSIPQGSNTGELFF
TRBV28	NA	TRBD2	TRBJ2-2	TGTGCCAGCAGTTTATGGGCTAGCGGGCAGGAGCTGTTTTTT	CASSLWASGQELFF
TRBV27	NA	NA	TRBJ2-6	TGTGCCAGCAGTTACCGGGGAGCTGGGGCCAACGTCCTGACTTTC	CASSYRGAGANVLTF